The rows below give T cell receptor beta chains drawn from one sample of a study of breast tumors, draining lymph nodes, adjacent tissues. TCRdb reprocessed the multiplex PCR reads with MiXCR, giving one entry per CDR3 protein. The data show around 140,000 distinct CDR3 sequences, with approximately 30% seen just once and less than 2.5% held by the top ten. Sequenced: axillary lymph node tissue. Source of these receptors: a female donor with breast cancer. Some clones in this sample may be carry-over from other donors' samples. CDR3s include the opening cysteine and the closing phenylalanine or tryptophan. A D gene is named only where the DNA matches it firmly. Clone sizes are given selectively: once, few, many, or a class where the clone is expanded.

j_call: TRBJ1-2; clone_size: many; v_call: TRBV7-9; d_call: .; cdr3_nt: TGTGCCAGCAGCTTAGATACGGGACACTTCTATGGCTACACCTTC; cdr3_aa: CASSLDTGHFYGYTF
j_call: TRBJ2-3; clone_size: .; v_call: TRBV3-1; d_call: .; cdr3_nt: TGTGCCAGCAGCCAAGATCGCCCCGGTACGCAGTATTTT; cdr3_aa: CASSQDRPGTQYF
j_call: TRBJ2-1; clone_size: many; v_call: TRBV9; d_call: .; cdr3_nt: TGTGCCAGCAGCGTAAACTACCCCAATGAGCAGTTCTTC; cdr3_aa: CASSVNYPNEQFF
j_call: TRBJ1-2; clone_size: many; v_call: TRBV20-1; d_call: .; cdr3_nt: TGCAGTGCTAGAGATCGGGGCGCGGCTGGCTACACCTTC; cdr3_aa: CSARDRGAAGYTF
j_call: TRBJ1-1; clone_size: few; v_call: TRBV5-1; d_call: .; cdr3_nt: TGCGCCAGCAGCTTGGCGGCCGAACACGCTGAAGCTTTCTTT; cdr3_aa: CASSLAAEHAEAFF
j_call: TRBJ1-1; clone_size: .; v_call: TRBV11-2; d_call: .; cdr3_nt: TGTGCCAGCAACGACAGAGGCGCTGAAGCTTTCTTT; cdr3_aa: CASNDRGAEAFF
j_call: TRBJ1-2; clone_size: many; v_call: TRBV28; d_call: .; cdr3_nt: TGTGCCAGCAGTTTACAGCTCAGGAGCAACTATGGCTACACCTTC; cdr3_aa: CASSLQLRSNYGYTF
j_call: TRBJ1-2; clone_size: .; v_call: TRBV7-3; d_call: TRBD1; cdr3_nt: TGTGCCAGCAGCTCAAGGGACAGGCTGTACTATGGCTACACCTTC; cdr3_aa: CASSSRDRLYYGYTF
j_call: TRBJ1-1; clone_size: .; v_call: TRBV6-5; d_call: .; cdr3_nt: TGTGCCAGCAGTTTCGATTTGTGGAACACTGAAGCTTTCTTT; cdr3_aa: CASSFDLWNTEAFF
j_call: TRBJ1-2; clone_size: .; v_call: TRBV9; d_call: .; cdr3_nt: TGTGCCAGCAGCGTAGGGGAGGGGGAAATACATGGCTACACCTTC; cdr3_aa: CASSVGEGEIHGYTF
j_call: TRBJ1-6; clone_size: many; v_call: TRBV5-1; d_call: .; cdr3_nt: TGCGCCAGCAGCTTGGACAGGGATTCACCCCTCCACTTT; cdr3_aa: CASSLDRDSPLHF
j_call: TRBJ2-5; clone_size: many; v_call: TRBV19; d_call: .; cdr3_nt: TGTGCCAGTAGGGGTGTCGGGGGCGGGGGAGAGACCCAGTACTTC; cdr3_aa: CASRGVGGGGETQYF
j_call: TRBJ1-2; clone_size: .; v_call: TRBV2; d_call: .; cdr3_nt: TGTGCCAGCACGCCTGGAGACTATGGCTACGCCTTC; cdr3_aa: CASTPGDYGYAF
j_call: TRBJ2-5; clone_size: many; v_call: TRBV6-5; d_call: TRBD2; cdr3_nt: TGTGCCAGCAGTTACATTTCGCGGGGGGGCAAAGAGACCCAGTACTTC; cdr3_aa: CASSYISRGGKETQYF
j_call: TRBJ1-5; clone_size: many; v_call: TRBV20-1; d_call: TRBD1; cdr3_nt: TGCAGTGCTAGACCTCCCGGGACAGGGGTCAATCAGCCCCAGCATTTT; cdr3_aa: CSARPPGTGVNQPQHF
j_call: TRBJ1-5; clone_size: many; v_call: TRBV7-9; d_call: .; cdr3_nt: TGTGCCAGCAGCTTAGGCTCGGGGGGACAGCCCCAGCATTTT; cdr3_aa: CASSLGSGGQPQHF
j_call: TRBJ1-1; clone_size: many; v_call: TRBV7-9; d_call: .; cdr3_nt: TGTGCCAGCAGGGCAAGAAGGGGCACTGAAGCTTTCTTT; cdr3_aa: CASRARRGTEAFF
j_call: TRBJ2-2; clone_size: .; v_call: TRBV6-2/TRBV6-3; d_call: .; cdr3_nt: TGTGCCAGCAGAGGAAGAAATTTCACCGGGGAGCTGTTTTTT; cdr3_aa: CASRGRNFTGELFF
j_call: TRBJ1-2; clone_size: many; v_call: TRBV7-2; d_call: .; cdr3_nt: TGTGCCAGCAGTCCACGTCCCGTCGAATCAGGCTATGGCTACACCTTC; cdr3_aa: CASSPRPVESGYGYTF
j_call: TRBJ1-2; clone_size: few; v_call: TRBV28; d_call: TRBD1; cdr3_nt: TGTGCCAGCAGTTTATCCGACAGGGAAGTGGATGGCTACACCTTC; cdr3_aa: CASSLSDREVDGYTF
j_call: TRBJ1-4; clone_size: many; v_call: TRBV7-9; d_call: .; cdr3_nt: TGTGCCAGCAGTCCTGACGGAGCAAAACTGTTTTTT; cdr3_aa: CASSPDGAKLFF
j_call: TRBJ1-4; clone_size: many; v_call: TRBV5-6; d_call: .; cdr3_nt: TGTGCCAGCAGCTTCCGTATCTCAGCCAGAAAAAATGAAAAACTGTTTTTT; cdr3_aa: CASSFRISARKNEKLFF
j_call: TRBJ1-1; clone_size: .; v_call: TRBV9; d_call: .; cdr3_nt: TGTGCCAGCAGCGTATCAGGGGAGAACACTGAAGCTTTCTTT; cdr3_aa: CASSVSGENTEAFF
j_call: TRBJ1-2; clone_size: many; v_call: TRBV20-1; d_call: .; cdr3_nt: TGCAGTGCTAGAGAGGGGGCGCTTGGCTCCACCTTC; cdr3_aa: CSAREGALGSTF
j_call: TRBJ2-6; clone_size: .; v_call: TRBV7-2; d_call: TRBD2; cdr3_nt: TGTGCCAGCAGCTTAAGTAGCGGGGGTCCGCTAGGGGCCCACGTCCTGACTTTC; cdr3_aa: CASSLSSGGPLGAHVLTF
j_call: TRBJ2-7; clone_size: many; v_call: TRBV6-5; d_call: .; cdr3_nt: TGTGCCAGCAGTTACGGGCGTAGGGCATACGAGCAGTACTTC; cdr3_aa: CASSYGRRAYEQYF
j_call: TRBJ1-5; clone_size: many; v_call: TRBV6-6; d_call: .; cdr3_nt: TGTGCCAGCAGACGCGACGGAAGAAGGGGCAATCAGCCCCAGCATTTT; cdr3_aa: CASRRDGRRGNQPQHF
j_call: TRBJ1-2; clone_size: .; v_call: TRBV5-5; d_call: TRBD1; cdr3_nt: TGCGCCAGCAGTTCCGATCCGGGACAGGCAGTCTATGGCTACACCTTC; cdr3_aa: CASSSDPGQAVYGYTF
j_call: TRBJ1-2; clone_size: many; v_call: TRBV6-1; d_call: TRBD1; cdr3_nt: TGTGCCAGCAGTAACTTAGGACAGGGAGACTATGGCTACACCTTC; cdr3_aa: CASSNLGQGDYGYTF
j_call: TRBJ2-1; clone_size: many; v_call: TRBV6-5; d_call: TRBD1; cdr3_nt: TGTGCCAGCAGTTACCTAAGGGACAGGGACTACAATGAGCAGTTCTTC; cdr3_aa: CASSYLRDRDYNEQFF
j_call: TRBJ1-6; clone_size: many; v_call: TRBV7-2; d_call: .; cdr3_nt: TGTGCCAGCAGCTCCGACAGGAATGGGAATTCACCCCTCCACTTT; cdr3_aa: CASSSDRNGNSPLHF
j_call: TRBJ1-1; clone_size: .; v_call: TRBV20-1; d_call: TRBD1; cdr3_nt: TGCAGTGCTTCGAGGGGGCTGAACACTGAAGCTTTCTTT; cdr3_aa: CSASRGLNTEAFF